Reported below is one TCR beta chain. The germline CDR1 and CDR2 sequences are MNHEY and SVGAGI. This CDR3 contains 13 residues. V shed 5 bases and J shed 7 bases, with 11 bases lying between them. The sample comes from a study of CD8+ T cells in alopecia areata. The treatment here: oral pan-JAK inhibitor, 5-10 mg twice daily. Sorting of PBMCs yielded the CD4+ and CD8+ T cells. Following extraction, RNA underwent reverse transcription to cDNA, which served as the sequencing template. Generated by immunoSEQ multiplex PCR, the TCRdb table keeps only in-frame clones and is missing some. The sample records about 190,000 clones, around three fifths being singletons.

The sequence was obtained from a human donor with alopecia areata. The V call is TRBV6-5, the J call TRBJ2-2; D is uncertain. Sequenced here: CD8+ T cells sorted from blood, sampled at week 24, from a patient treated with tofacitinib. The CDR3 here is CASSAYLGGELFF. CDR3 coding DNA: TGTGCCAGCAGTGCGTACTTGGGCGGGGAGCTGTTTTTT.